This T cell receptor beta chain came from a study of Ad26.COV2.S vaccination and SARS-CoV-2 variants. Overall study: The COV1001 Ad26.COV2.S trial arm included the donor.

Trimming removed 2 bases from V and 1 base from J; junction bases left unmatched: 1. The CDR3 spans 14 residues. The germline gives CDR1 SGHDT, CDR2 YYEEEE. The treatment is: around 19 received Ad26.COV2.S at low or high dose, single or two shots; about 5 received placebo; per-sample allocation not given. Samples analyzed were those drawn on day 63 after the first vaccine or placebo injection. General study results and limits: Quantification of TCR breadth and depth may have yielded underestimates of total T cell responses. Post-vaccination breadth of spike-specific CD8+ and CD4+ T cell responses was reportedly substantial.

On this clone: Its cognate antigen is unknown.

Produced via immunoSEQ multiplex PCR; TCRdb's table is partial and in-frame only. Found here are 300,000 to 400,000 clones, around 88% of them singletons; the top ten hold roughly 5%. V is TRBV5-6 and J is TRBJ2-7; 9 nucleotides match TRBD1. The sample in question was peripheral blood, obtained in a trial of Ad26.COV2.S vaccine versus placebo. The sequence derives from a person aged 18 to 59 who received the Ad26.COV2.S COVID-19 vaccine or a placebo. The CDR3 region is CASSFGTGSYEQYF. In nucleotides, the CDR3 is TGTGCCAGCAGCTTCGGGACAGGGTCCTACGAGCAGTACTTC.